This entry lists 20 T cell receptor beta chains sequenced from one sample in a study of neurological immune-mediated disorders. TCRdb used MiXCR to reprocess the 5' RACE reads, holding one entry per CDR3 protein. The sample lists tens of thousands of distinct CDR3 sequences, over 9.5% occurring once. Sequencing used PBMCs. Source of these receptors: a man in his sixties in good health.

This clonotype was seen ten or more times. The chain combines TRBV20-1 with TRBJ1-5; no reliable D call. The CDR3 spans 14 residues. Germline V CDR1 and CDR2: DFQATT, SNEGSKA (reference sequence). V was cut by 4 bases and J by 2 bases, with 12 bases left in between. The CDR3 coding sequence is TGCAGTGCTAATCCTTCCGCGGGCAATCAGCCCCAGCATTTT. This codes for CSANPSAGNQPQHF.

This clonotype was detected ten times or more. The rearrangement joins TRBV6-5 to TRBJ1-6, with D possibly TRBD1 on 5 matching bases. The ends were cut back, 6 bases at V and 0 bases at J, with 15 bases in the middle. The germline V gene encodes CDR1 MNHEY and CDR2 SVGAGI. CDR3 size: 17 residues. Here the CDR3 reads CASREGPGSSYNSPLHF. The CDR3 DNA is TGTGCCAGCAGGGAAGGTCCAGGGAGCTCCTATAATTCACCCCTCCACTTT.

This clonotype was seen repeatedly, ten times or more. V gene TRBV7-9 combines with J gene TRBJ1-4, with unresolved D. Per the germline V gene, CDR1 is SEHNR and CDR2 is FQNEAQ (reference sequence). The CDR3 has 13 residues. Deletions cut 0 bases from V and 10 bases from J, with 9 bases between. The CDR3 loop reads CASSLAQTRKLFF. In DNA, the CDR3 is TGTGCCAGCAGCTTAGCGCAGACCCGAAAACTGTTTTTT.

This clonotype was recorded many times. This chain joins TRBV2 and TRBJ1-3; TRBD1 might be the D (5 bases). CDR3 length: 18 residues. Germline assignment: CDR1 SNHLY and CDR2 FYNNEI. V was cut by 8 bases and J by 2 bases, with 25 bases left in between. The CDR3 nucleotides are TGTGCCAGCTCCCAGTCCCCCCCAGGGACGATGCCTGGAAACACCATATATTTT. This encodes CASSQSPPGTMPGNTIYF.

J is TRBJ2-2 and V is TRBV12-3 or TRBV12-4, with D possibly being TRBD2 (6 bases). This CDR3 region has 16 residues. Trimming stripped 5 bases from V and 0 bases from J, with 13 bases between. The CDR3 sequence: CASSIPGLSNTGELFF. The CDR3 DNA reads TGTGCCAGCAGTATACCGGGACTGTCGAACACCGGGGAGCTGTTTTTT.

This clonotype was seen a handful of times. The chain combines TRBV3-1 with TRBJ2-7; TRBD2 matches 9 bases. V lost 4 bases to trimming and J lost 3 bases; unmatched junction nucleotides: 7. CDR3 length: 15 residues. Germline V gene sequence: CDR1 LGHDT, CDR2 YNNKEL (reference sequence). The CDR3 sequence: CASSPLSGRHYEQYF. In nucleotides, the CDR3 is TGTGCCAGCAGCCCCCTTAGCGGGAGACACTACGAGCAGTACTTC.

Concerning this clonotype itself: One base away lies a much larger clone, so this may be a sequencing read error. The CDR3 DNA reads as TGTGCCAGCAGCTTAGAATGGGGGAGGGACAATGAAGCTTTCTTT. This gives the protein CASSLEWGRDNEAFF. The chain links TRBV7-2 to TRBJ1-1; perhaps TRBD1 as D (6 bases). Trimming cost V 1 base and J 7 bases, with 16 bases left between them. Per germline, CDR1 SGHTA and CDR2 FQGNSA. The length of the CDR3 is 15 residues.

This sequence joins TRBV6-6 and TRBJ1-3; D unresolved. V was cut by 4 bases and J by 0 bases, with 19 bases left in between. Looked up from germline, CDR1 is MNHNY and CDR2 is SVGAGI (reference sequence). The CDR3 loop spans 18 amino acids. The CDR3 loop is CASSFSLWLYYSGNTIYF. In DNA form, the CDR3 reads TGTGCCAGCAGTTTCAGCCTGTGGCTCTATTACTCTGGAAACACCATATATTTT.

This clonotype was observed many times. The chain carries TRBV29-1 and TRBJ1-2; a weak D match, TRBD1 (5 bases). The germline V and J ends were trimmed by 6 bases and 8 bases, with 19 bases remaining between them. The germline gives CDR1 SQVTM, CDR2 ANQGSEA. The CDR3 is 13 amino acids. CDR3 nucleotides: TGCAGCGTGGGGGAGAGGAGTAAGAACGGCTACACCTTC. Translating gives CSVGERSKNGYTF.

This clonotype was found many times. The chain is built from TRBV20-1 and TRBJ1-1, with D perhaps TRBD1 (6 bases). The V and J ends lost 6 bases and 5 bases respectively, with 25 bases between them. The germline V gene encodes CDR1 DFQATT and CDR2 SNEGSKA (reference sequence). The CDR3 contains 16 residues. The CDR3 here is CSAPRPGGAGRTEAFF. The CDR3 nucleotides are TGCAGTGCCCCAAGACCGGGGGGGGCCGGGAGAACTGAAGCTTTCTTT.

This clonotype occurred many times. The chain is built from TRBV29-1 and TRBJ2-2; tentative D call: TRBD2 (7 bases). CDR3 size: 17 residues. Trimming cost V 0 bases and J 9 bases, with 23 bases left between them. Germline values: CDR1 SQVTM, CDR2 ANQGSEA. CDR3 nucleotide sequence: TGCAGCGTTGAAGACCCCTACGCGGGGGCCGGAGGGAGGGAGCTGTTTTTT. Encoded protein: CSVEDPYAGAGGRELFF.

This clonotype was seen more than once but under ten times. The rearrangement uses TRBV28 and TRBJ2-3; 13 bases line up with TRBD2. The CDR3 is 16 residues long. Germline CDR1 is MDHEN and CDR2 is SYDVKM. With V trimmed by 4 bases and J by 2 bases, 3 bases remained unmatched. The CDR3: CASSSTSGGSTDTQYF. The CDR3 DNA is TGTGCCAGCAGTTCGACTAGCGGGGGGTCCACAGATACGCAGTATTTT.

The table lists this clonotype with many counts. The genes are TRBV7-9 and TRBJ1-2; D is possibly TRBD1 (6 bases). CDR3 length: 12 residues. The V gene lost 3 bases and the J gene lost 13 bases, with 15 bases spanning the gap. The germline CDR1 and CDR2 sequences are SEHNR and FQNEAQ (reference sequence). Here the CDR3 reads CASSLEQGASTF. DNA for the CDR3: TGTGCCAGCAGCTTGGAACAGGGCGCCTCCACCTTC. The full variable domain, in which reference TRBV7-9 and TRBJ1-2 provide the parts outside the CDR3, is DTGVSQNPRHKITKRGQNVTFRCDPISEHNRLYWYRQTLGQGPEFLTYFQNEAQLEKSRLLSDRFSAERPKGSFSTLEIQRTEQGDSAMYLCASSLEQGASTFGSGTRLTVV.

This clonotype was seen repeatedly, ten times or more. The rearrangement links TRBV20-1 to TRBJ2-5, with D unresolved. The CDR3 is 13 amino acids. The germline CDR1 and CDR2 sequences are DFQATT and SNEGSKA (reference sequence). Trimming took off 4 bases at V and 2 bases at J, with 11 bases between the two ends. The DNA of the CDR3 is TGCAGTGCTATTGAGCAGACACAAGAGACCCAGTACTTC. It specifies CSAIEQTQETQYF.

This clonotype was counted ten times or more. This chain uses TRBV5-1 with TRBJ1-2; 12 bases match TRBD1. Germline CDR1 is SGHRS and CDR2 is YFSETQ. The CDR3 length is 16 residues. After removal of 0 bases from V and 4 bases from J, the junction contained 4 bases not matched to a gene. The CDR3 coding sequence is TGCGCCAGCAGCTTGGTTGGGACAGGGGGCAGCTATGGCTACACCTTC. Its protein product is CASSLVGTGGSYGYTF.

This clonotype was recorded at least ten times. The V gene is TRBV7-2, the J gene TRBJ2-3, with D perhaps TRBD1 or TRBD2 (5 bases each). This CDR3 is built from 12 residues. Trimming took off 5 bases at V and 10 bases at J, with 13 bases between the two ends. The germline V gene encodes CDR1 SGHTA and CDR2 FQGNSA. This CDR3 is CASSPSVGAQYF. The CDR3 nucleotides read TGTGCCAGCAGCCCCAGTGTGGGGGCGCAGTATTTT.

To note about this clonotype: Just one base apart from a much larger clone, this may be a read error. The gene calls are TRBV16 and TRBJ2-7; D is unclear. Germline V gives CDR1 KGHSY, CDR2 FQNENV. V lost 5 bases and J 5 bases, leaving 13 bases between the germline ends. This CDR3 contains 13 residues. CDR3 in amino acids: CASSFRVSDEQYF. CDR3 sequence (DNA): TGTGCCAGCAGCTTTAGGGTCAGCGACGAGCAGTACTTC.

This clonotype was observed at least ten times. CDR3 in amino acids: CASSLDRGGRDTQYF. Here the CDR3 DNA reads TGCGCCAGCAGCTTGGATCGGGGGGGCCGAGATACGCAGTATTTT. The chain employs TRBV5-1 and TRBJ2-3; 8 positions agree with TRBD2. CDR3 length: 15 residues. Germline CDR1 and CDR2: SGHRS and YFSETQ. The J segment lost 5 bases and the V segment lost 0 bases, leaving 5 bases of the junction unmatched. Full variable domain (outside the CDR3, taken from reference TRBV5-1 and TRBJ2-3): KAGVTQTPRYLIKTRGQQVTLSCSPISGHRSVSWYQQTPGQGLQFLFEYFSETQRNKGNFPGRFSGRQFSNSRSEMNVSTLELGDSALYLCASSLDRGGRDTQYFGPGTRLTVL.

The chain uses TRBV6-1 and TRBJ2-5, with 9 bases identical to TRBD2. Germline trimming cut 2 bases from V and 5 bases from J; bases unmatched to any gene: 9. The V gene's germline CDR1 is MNHNS and CDR2 SASEGT. CDR3 length: 16 residues. CDR3 nucleotides: TGTGCCAGCAGTGAAACTAGTAGCGGGGGAGGGGAGACCCAGTACTTC. Residues: CASSETSSGGGETQYF.

This clonotype appeared many times. The V and J genes are TRBV5-1 and TRBJ1-3; TRBD1 agrees at 8 bases. Trimming removed 3 bases from V and 6 bases from J; junction bases left unmatched: 5. The germline V gene encodes CDR1 SGHRS and CDR2 YFSETQ. The CDR3 is 14 amino acids. The CDR3 loop reads CASSWGQEANTIYF. The CDR3 bases are TGCGCCAGCAGCTGGGGACAGGAAGCAAACACCATATATTTT.